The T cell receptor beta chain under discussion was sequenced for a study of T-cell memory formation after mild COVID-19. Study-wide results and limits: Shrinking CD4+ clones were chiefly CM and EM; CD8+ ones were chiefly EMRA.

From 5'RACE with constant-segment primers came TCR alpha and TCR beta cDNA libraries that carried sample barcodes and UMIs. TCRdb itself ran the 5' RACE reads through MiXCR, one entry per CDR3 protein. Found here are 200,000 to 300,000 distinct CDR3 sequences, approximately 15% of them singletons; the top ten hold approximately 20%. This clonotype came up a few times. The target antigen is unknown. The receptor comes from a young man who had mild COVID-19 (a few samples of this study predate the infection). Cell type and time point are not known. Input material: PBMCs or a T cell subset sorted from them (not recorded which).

The CDR3 here is CASSFTGTGELFF. In nucleotides, the CDR3 is TGTGCCAGCAGCTTCACTGGGACCGGGGAGCTGTTTTTT. The gene calls are TRBV7-8 and TRBJ2-2, with D uncertain. V dropped 3 bases and J dropped 5 bases, with 7 bases sitting between them. Germline CDR1 is SGHVS and CDR2 is FQNEAQ. The CDR3 is 13 amino acids.